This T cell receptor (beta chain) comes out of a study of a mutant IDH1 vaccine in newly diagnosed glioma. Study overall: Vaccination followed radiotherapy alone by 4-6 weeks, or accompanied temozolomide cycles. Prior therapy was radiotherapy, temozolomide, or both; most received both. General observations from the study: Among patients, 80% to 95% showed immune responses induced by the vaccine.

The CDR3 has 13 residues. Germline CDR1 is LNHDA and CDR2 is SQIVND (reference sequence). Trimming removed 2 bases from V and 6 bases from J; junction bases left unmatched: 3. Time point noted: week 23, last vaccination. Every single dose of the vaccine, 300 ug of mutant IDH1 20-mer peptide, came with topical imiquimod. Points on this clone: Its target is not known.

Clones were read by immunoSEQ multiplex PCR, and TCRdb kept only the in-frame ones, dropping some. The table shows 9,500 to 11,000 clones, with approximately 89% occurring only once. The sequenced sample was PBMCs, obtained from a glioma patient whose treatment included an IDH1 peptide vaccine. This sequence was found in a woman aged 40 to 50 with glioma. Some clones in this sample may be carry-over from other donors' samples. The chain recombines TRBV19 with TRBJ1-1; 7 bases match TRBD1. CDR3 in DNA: TGTGCCAGTAGTATACAGGGGGTCCCTGAAGCTTTCTTT. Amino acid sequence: CASSIQGVPEAFF. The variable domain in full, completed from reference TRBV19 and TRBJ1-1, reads DGGITQSPKYLFRKEGQNVTLSCEQNLNHDAMYWYRQDPGQGLRLIYYSQIVNDFQKGDIAEGYSVSREKKESFPLTVTSAQKNPTAFYLCASSIQGVPEAFFGQGTRLTVV.